This TCR beta chain was sequenced for a study of T-cell memory formation after mild COVID-19. Study-level information: Clusters of TCRs were largely donor specific.

This clonotype came up a few times. Its antigen is not identified. This CDR3 has 15 residues. Germline assignment: CDR1 SGHVS and CDR2 FQNEAQ. V lost 1 base and J lost 5, with 13 bases in between. MiXCR, applied by TCRdb to the 5' RACE reads, yields one record per CDR3 protein. Of 470,000 or so distinct CDR3 sequences listed, over 15% were seen once; the top ten hold over 9%. Points from the study as a whole: Clones that contracted clustered mainly in CM and EM if CD4+ and in EMRA if CD8+.

Sequenced material: PBMCs or a T cell subset sorted from them (not recorded which). This clonotype originated in an adult woman who had mild COVID-19 (a few samples of this study predate the infection). Cell type and time point are not known. The chain carries TRBV7-8 and TRBJ2-3; D may be TRBD2 (7 bases). The CDR3 here is CASSLVAGARDTQYF. As DNA, the CDR3 is TGTGCCAGCAGCTTAGTGGCGGGGGCACGAGATACGCAGTATTTT.